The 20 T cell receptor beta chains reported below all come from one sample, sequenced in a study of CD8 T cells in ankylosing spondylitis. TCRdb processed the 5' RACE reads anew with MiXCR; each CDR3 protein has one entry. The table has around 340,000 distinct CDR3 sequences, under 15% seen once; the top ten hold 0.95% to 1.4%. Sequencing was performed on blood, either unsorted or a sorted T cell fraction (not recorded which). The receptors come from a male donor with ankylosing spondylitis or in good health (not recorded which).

The CDR3 here is CASSFNDGRYTDTQYF. The CDR3, as DNA: TGTGCCAGCAGTTTTAACGACGGCCGCTACACAGATACGCAGTATTTT. This chain connects TRBV27 to TRBJ2-3; D not resolved. V lost 3 bases, J lost 2 bases, and 15 bases lay in between. The CDR3 contains 16 residues. Germline V gene sequence: CDR1 MNHEY, CDR2 SMNVEV (reference sequence).

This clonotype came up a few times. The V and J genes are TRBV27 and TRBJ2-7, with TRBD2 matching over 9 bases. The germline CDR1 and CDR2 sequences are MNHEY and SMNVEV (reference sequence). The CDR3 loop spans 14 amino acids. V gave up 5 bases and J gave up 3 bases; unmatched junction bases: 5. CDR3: CASSLSGSVYEQYF. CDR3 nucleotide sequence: TGTGCCAGCAGTCTTAGCGGGAGTGTCTACGAGCAGTACTTC.

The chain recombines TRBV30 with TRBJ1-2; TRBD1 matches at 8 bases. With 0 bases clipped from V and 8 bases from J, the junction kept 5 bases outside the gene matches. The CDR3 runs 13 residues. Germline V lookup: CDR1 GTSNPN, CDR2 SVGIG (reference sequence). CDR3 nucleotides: TGTGCCTGGAGTGTTACAGGGGGAGGCGGCTACACCTTC. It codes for CAWSVTGGGGYTF.

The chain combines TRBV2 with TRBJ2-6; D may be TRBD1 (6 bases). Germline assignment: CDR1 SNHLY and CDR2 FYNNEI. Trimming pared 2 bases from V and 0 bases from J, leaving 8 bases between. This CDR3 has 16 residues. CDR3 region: CASSEQGNSGANVLTF. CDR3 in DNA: TGTGCCAGCAGTGAACAGGGGAACTCTGGGGCCAACGTCCTGACTTTC.

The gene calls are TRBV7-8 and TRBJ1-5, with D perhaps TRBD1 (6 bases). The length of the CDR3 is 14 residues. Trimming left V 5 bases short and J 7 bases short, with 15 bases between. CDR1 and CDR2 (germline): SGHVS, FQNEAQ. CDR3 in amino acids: CASSRLGGGQPQHF. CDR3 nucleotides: TGTGCCAGCAGCCGCTTGGGGGGCGGCCAGCCCCAGCATTTT. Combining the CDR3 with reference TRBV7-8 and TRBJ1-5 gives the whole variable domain GAGVSQSPRYKVAKRGQDVALRCDPISGHVSLFWYQQALGQGPEFLTYFQNEAQLDKSGLPSDRFFAERPEGSVSTLKIQRTQQEDSAVYLCASSRLGGGQPQHFGDGTRLSIL.

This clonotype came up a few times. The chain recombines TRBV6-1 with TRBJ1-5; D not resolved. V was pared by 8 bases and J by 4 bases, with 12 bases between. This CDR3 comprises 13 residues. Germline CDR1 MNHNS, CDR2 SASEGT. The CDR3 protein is CASQGSTNQPQHF. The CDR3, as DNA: TGTGCCAGCCAAGGCAGCACAAATCAGCCCCAGCATTTT.

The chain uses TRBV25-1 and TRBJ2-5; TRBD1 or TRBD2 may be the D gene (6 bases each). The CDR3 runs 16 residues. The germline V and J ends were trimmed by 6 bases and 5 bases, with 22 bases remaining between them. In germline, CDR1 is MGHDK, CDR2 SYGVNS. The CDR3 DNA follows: TGTGCCAGCAGGGGGGCCGGGACTTCTTCTCGTGAGACCCAGTACTTC. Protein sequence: CASRGAGTSSRETQYF. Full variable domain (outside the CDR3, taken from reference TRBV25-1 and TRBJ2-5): EADIYQTPRYLVIGTGKKITLECSQTMGHDKMYWYQQDPGMELHLIHYSYGVNSTEKGDLSSESTVSRIRTEHFPLTLESARPSHTSQYLCASRGAGTSSRETQYFGPGTRLLVL.

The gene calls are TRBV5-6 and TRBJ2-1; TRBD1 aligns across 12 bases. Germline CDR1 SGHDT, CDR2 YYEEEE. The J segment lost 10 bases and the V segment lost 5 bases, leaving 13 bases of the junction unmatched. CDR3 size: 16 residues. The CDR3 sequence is CASSGLGTGGSAEQFF. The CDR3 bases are TGTGCCAGCAGTGGGCTTGGGACAGGGGGCTCGGCGGAGCAGTTCTTC. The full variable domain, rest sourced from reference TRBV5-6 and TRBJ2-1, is DAGVTQSPTHLIKTRGQQVTLRCSPKSGHDTVSWYQQALGQGPQFIFQYYEEEERQRGNFPDRFSGHQFPNYSSELNVNALLLGDSALYLCASSGLGTGGSAEQFFGPGTRLTVL.

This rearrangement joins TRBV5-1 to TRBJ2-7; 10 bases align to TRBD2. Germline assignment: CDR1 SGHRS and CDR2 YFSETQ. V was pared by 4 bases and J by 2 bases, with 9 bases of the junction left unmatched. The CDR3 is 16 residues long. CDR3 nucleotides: TGCGCCAGCAGCCGGGAGGCTAGCGGGAGTCCCTACGAGCAGTACTTC. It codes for CASSREASGSPYEQYF. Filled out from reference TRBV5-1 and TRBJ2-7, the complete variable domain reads KAGVTQTPRYLIKTRGQQVTLSCSPISGHRSVSWYQQTPGQGLQFLFEYFSETQRNKGNFPGRFSGRQFSNSRSEMNVSTLELGDSALYLCASSREASGSPYEQYFGPGTRLTVT.

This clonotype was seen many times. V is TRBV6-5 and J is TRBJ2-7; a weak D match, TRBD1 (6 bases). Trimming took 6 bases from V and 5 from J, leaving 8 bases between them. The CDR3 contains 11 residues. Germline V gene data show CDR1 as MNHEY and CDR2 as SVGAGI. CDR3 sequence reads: CASRGTNEQYF. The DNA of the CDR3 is TGTGCCAGCAGGGGGACAAACGAGCAGTACTTC.

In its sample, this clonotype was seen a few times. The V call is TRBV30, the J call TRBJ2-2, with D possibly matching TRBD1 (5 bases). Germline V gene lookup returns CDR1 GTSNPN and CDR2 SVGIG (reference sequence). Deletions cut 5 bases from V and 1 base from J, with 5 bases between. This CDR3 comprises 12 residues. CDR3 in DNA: TGTGCCTGGGGACAGAACACCGGGGAGCTGTTTTTT. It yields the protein CAWGQNTGELFF.

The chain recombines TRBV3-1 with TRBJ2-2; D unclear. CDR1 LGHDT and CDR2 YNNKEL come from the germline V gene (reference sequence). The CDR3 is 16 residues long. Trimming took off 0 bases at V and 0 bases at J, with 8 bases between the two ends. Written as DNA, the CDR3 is TGTGCCAGCAGCCAAGACGTGTCAACGAACACCGGGGAGCTGTTTTTT. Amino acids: CASSQDVSTNTGELFF.

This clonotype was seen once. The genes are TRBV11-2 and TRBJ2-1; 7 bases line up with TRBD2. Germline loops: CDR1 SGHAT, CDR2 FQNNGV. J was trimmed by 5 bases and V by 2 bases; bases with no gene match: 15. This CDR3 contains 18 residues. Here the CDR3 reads CASSLLNSGGSRDNEQFF. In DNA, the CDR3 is TGTGCCAGCAGCTTACTTAACTCGGGCGGGAGTAGGGACAATGAGCAGTTCTTC.

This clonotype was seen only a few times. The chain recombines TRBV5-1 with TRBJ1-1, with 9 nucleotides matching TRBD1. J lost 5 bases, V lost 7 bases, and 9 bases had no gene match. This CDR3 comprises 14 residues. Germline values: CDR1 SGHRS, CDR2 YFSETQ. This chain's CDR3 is CASSGDRAGTEAFF. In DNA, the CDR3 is TGCGCCAGCTCCGGGGACAGGGCGGGAACTGAAGCTTTCTTT.

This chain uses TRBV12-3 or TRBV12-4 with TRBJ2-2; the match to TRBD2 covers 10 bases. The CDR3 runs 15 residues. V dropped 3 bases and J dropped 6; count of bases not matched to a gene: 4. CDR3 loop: CASSFRLAGAGELFF. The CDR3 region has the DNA TGTGCCAGCAGTTTCAGGCTAGCGGGAGCCGGGGAGCTGTTTTTT.

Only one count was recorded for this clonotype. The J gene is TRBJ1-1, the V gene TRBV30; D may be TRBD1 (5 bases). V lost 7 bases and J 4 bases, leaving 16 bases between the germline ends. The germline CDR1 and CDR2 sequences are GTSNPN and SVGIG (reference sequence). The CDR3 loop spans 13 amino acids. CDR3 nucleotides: TGTGCCTTTTCCTCGGGGGTAATCACTGAAGCTTTCTTT. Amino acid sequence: CAFSSGVITEAFF.

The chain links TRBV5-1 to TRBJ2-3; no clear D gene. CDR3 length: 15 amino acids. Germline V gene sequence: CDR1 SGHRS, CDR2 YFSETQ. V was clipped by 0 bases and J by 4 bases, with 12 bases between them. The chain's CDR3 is CASSLEFRSSDTQYF. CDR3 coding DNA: TGCGCCAGCAGCTTGGAGTTCAGATCGTCAGATACGCAGTATTTT.

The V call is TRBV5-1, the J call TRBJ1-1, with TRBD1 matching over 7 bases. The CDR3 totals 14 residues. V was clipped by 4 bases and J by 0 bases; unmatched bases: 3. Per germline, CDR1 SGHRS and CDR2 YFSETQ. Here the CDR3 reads CASSVGGLNTEAFF. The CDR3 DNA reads TGCGCCAGCAGCGTAGGGGGCCTGAACACTGAAGCTTTCTTT.

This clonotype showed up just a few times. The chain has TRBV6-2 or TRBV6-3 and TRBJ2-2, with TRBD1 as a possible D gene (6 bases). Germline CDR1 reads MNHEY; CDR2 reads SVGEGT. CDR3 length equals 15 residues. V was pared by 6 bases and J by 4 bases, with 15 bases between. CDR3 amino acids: CASSYRDLGTGELFF. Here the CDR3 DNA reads TGTGCCAGCAGCTACAGGGACCTGGGCACCGGGGAGCTGTTTTTT.

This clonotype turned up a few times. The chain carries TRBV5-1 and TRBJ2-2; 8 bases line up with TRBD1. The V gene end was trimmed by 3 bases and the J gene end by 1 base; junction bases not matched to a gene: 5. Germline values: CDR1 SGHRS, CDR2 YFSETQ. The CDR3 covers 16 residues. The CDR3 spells CASSSQTGVNTGELFF. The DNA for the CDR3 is TGCGCCAGCAGCTCCCAGACAGGGGTGAACACCGGGGAGCTGTTTTTT.